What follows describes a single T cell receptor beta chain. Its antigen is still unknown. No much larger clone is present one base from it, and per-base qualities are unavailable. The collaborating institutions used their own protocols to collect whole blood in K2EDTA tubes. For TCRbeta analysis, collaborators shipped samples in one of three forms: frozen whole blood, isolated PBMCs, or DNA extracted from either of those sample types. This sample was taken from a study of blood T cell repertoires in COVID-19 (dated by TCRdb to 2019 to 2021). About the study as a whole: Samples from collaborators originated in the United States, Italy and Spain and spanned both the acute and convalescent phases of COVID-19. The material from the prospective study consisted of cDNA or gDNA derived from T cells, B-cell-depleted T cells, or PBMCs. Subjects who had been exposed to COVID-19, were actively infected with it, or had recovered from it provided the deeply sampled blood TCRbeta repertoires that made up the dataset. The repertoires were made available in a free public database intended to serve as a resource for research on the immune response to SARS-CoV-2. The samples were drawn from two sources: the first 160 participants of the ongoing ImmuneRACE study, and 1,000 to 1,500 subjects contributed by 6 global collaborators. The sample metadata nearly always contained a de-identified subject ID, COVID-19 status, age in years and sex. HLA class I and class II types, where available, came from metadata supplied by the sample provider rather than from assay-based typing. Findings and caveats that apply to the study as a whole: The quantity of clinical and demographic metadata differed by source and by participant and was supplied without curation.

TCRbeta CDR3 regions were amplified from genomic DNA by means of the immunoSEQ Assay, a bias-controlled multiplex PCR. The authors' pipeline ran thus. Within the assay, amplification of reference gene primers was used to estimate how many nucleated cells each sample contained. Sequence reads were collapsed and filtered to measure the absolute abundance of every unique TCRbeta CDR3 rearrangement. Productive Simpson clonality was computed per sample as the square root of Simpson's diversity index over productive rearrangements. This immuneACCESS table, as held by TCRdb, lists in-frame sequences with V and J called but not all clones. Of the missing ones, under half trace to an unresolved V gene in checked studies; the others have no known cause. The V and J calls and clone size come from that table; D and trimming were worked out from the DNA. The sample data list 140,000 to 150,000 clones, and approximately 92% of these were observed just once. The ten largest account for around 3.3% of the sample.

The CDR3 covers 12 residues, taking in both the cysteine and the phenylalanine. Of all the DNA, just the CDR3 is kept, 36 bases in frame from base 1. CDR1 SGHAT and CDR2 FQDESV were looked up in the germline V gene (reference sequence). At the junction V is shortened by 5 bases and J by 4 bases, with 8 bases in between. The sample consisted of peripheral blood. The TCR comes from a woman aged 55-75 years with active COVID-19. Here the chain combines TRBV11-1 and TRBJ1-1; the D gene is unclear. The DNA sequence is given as TGTGCCAGCAGCGATCGGGGCACTGAAGCTTTCTTT. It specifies CASSDRGTEAFF.